The 14 T cell receptor beta chains in this list originate from one sample, sequenced in a study of blood T cells in healthy people across ages. Together with a sample-barcoded 5' primer, a J-beta primer mix was included in a second PCR lasting roughly 6 to 12 cycles. MiXCR was run by TCRdb on the 5' RACE reads, yielding one entry per CDR3 protein. The repertoire holds about 640,000 distinct CDR3 sequences, 58% seen once, with 30% to 45% in the top ten. The sequenced material came from blood. These receptors came from a man between 60 and 75 years old in good health.

The V and J genes are TRBV5-1 and TRBJ1-2; D is unresolved. The CDR3 consists of 12 residues. Trimming left V 5 bases short and J 2 bases short, with 7 bases between. The V gene's germline CDR1 is SGHRS and CDR2 YFSETQ. This chain's CDR3 is CASRPDNYGYTF. CDR3 DNA sequence: TGCGCCAGCAGACCGGACAACTATGGCTACACCTTC.

J is TRBJ2-1 and V is TRBV7-9; a possible D gene is TRBD1 (6 bases). Trimming shortened V by 5 bases and J by 7 bases, and 15 bases separated the two germline ends. Germline V gene sequence: CDR1 SEHNR, CDR2 FQNEAQ (reference sequence). This CDR3 spans 14 amino acids. The CDR3 reads CASSDDRTQNEQFF. The DNA for the CDR3 is TGTGCCAGCAGCGATGACAGGACCCAAAATGAGCAGTTCTTC.

The chain links TRBV7-6 to TRBJ2-7, with D possibly called TRBD1 or TRBD2 (6 bases each). The end of the DNA aligns better with TRBJ2-5, so the J call may be wrong. Looked up from germline, CDR1 is SGHVS and CDR2 is FNYEAQ. The length of the CDR3 is 15 residues. The CDR3 DNA follows: TGTGCCAGCAGCTTATGGGGGGCAAGTGGCGAGACCCAGTACTTC. The encoded protein is CASSLWGASGETQYF.

V usage is TRBV11-2 and J usage is TRBJ2-5; TRBD2 agrees at 7 bases. CDR1 and CDR2 (germline): SGHAT, FQNNGV. V was pared by 0 bases and J by 0 bases, with 1 base of the junction left unmatched. The CDR3 runs to 15 residues. Here the CDR3 DNA reads TGTGCCAGCAGCTTAGAGGGGGGGTACCAAGAGACCCAGTACTTC. It translates to CASSLEGGYQETQYF.

V usage is TRBV7-9 and J usage is TRBJ2-5, with unresolved D. V was shortened by 5 bases and J by 3 bases, with 13 bases between the two germline ends. The germline V gene encodes CDR1 SEHNR and CDR2 FQNEAQ (reference sequence). The CDR3 has 14 residues. The CDR3 DNA reads TGTGCCAGCAGCCCAGTCGGTAGGGAAGAGACCCAGTACTTC. Encoded protein: CASSPVGREETQYF.

This chain uses TRBV6-5 with TRBJ1-2; maybe TRBD1 (5 bases). CDR1 is MNHEY and CDR2 is SVGAGI in the germline V gene. CDR3 length equals 15 residues. V was cut by 7 bases and J by 7 bases, with 22 bases left in between. The CDR3 region is CASTPAGPLGIGYTF. CDR3 nucleotide sequence: TGTGCCAGCACCCCGGCAGGGCCCCTTGGAATTGGCTACACCTTC.

In the case of this clonotype: A read error may account for a junction end that differs from germline. The chain links TRBV3-1 to TRBJ2-7, with TRBD1 identical over 7 bases. The CDR3 length is 14 residues. Germline values: CDR1 LGHDT, CDR2 YNNKEL (reference sequence). CDR3 residues: CAGSPDREVNEQYF. In DNA, the CDR3 is TGTGCCGGCAGCCCCGACAGGGAAGTCAACGAGCAGTACTTC.

V gene TRBV5-1 combines with J gene TRBJ2-7; D is perhaps TRBD1 (6 bases). The germline CDR1 and CDR2 sequences are SGHRS and YFSETQ. The V end lost 0 bases, the J end lost 3 bases, and 10 bases lay between the germline ends. The CDR3 totals 14 residues. CDR3 in amino acids: CASSLGWDNYEQYF. In nucleotides, the CDR3 is TGCGCCAGCAGCTTGGGCTGGGACAACTACGAGCAGTACTTC.

In its sample, this clonotype was seen a few times. The rearrangement links TRBV19 to TRBJ2-7; 7 bases map to TRBD1. Germline-derived CDR1 and CDR2 are LNHDA and SQIVND (reference sequence). This CDR3 has 13 residues. J gave up 2 bases and V 8 bases, and 6 bases lay outside the gene matches. This chain's CDR3 is CASSGQFAYEQYF. The CDR3 coding sequence is TGTGCCAGTTCGGGACAGTTTGCCTACGAGCAGTACTTC.

CDR3 sequence (DNA): TGTGCCAGCTCACCAGTACCCCCAACCGGCTCCTACAATGAGCAGTTCTTC. This sequence encodes CASSPVPPTGSYNEQFF. J is TRBJ2-1 and V is TRBV18; D unclear. There are 17 residues in the CDR3. CDR1 is KGHSH, CDR2 LQKENI, per germline. Trimming cost V 2 bases and J 0 bases, with 14 bases left between them.

V usage is TRBV5-1 and J usage is TRBJ2-1, with TRBD1 matching 11 bases. The CDR3 has 16 residues. The V segment lost 4 bases and the J segment 6 bases; nucleotides outside the gene matches: 9. Germline lookup yields CDR1 SGHRS and CDR2 YFSETQ. CDR3 in DNA: TGCGCCAGCAGCCTTATGGGACAGGGGGGGTTCAATGAGCAGTTCTTC. Translated: CASSLMGQGGFNEQFF.

The V and J genes are TRBV7-2 and TRBJ1-2; D is possibly TRBD1 (6 bases). Germline loops: CDR1 SGHTA, CDR2 FQGNSA. This CDR3 region has 16 residues. V lost 1 base, J lost 0 bases, and 12 bases lay in between. CDR3 coding DNA: TGTGCCAGCAGCTTAGGAGGACAGTACGCTAACTATGGCTACACCTTC. Protein: CASSLGGQYANYGYTF. Full variable domain (remainder filled in from reference TRBV7-2 and TRBJ1-2): GAGVSQSPSNKVTEKGKDVELRCDPISGHTALYWYRQSLGQGLEFLIYFQGNSAPDKSGLPSDRFSAERTGGSVSTLTIQRTQQEDSAVYLCASSLGGQYANYGYTFGSGTRLTVV.

This chain joins TRBV4-2 and TRBJ2-5; 13 nucleotides line up with TRBD2. After removal of 1 base from V and 5 bases from J, the junction contained 10 bases not matched to a gene. The V gene's germline CDR1 is LGHNA and CDR2 YNFKEQ. The CDR3 runs 18 residues. CDR3 in amino acids: CASSQGPTSGGAGETQYF. In DNA, the CDR3 is TGTGCCAGCAGCCAAGGCCCTACTAGCGGGGGGGCCGGTGAGACCCAGTACTTC.

V is TRBV5-5 and J is TRBJ1-6, with TRBD1 matching over 10 bases. The V segment lost 0 bases and the J segment 7 bases; nucleotides outside the gene matches: 4. The CDR3 length is 16 residues. CDR1 and CDR2 (germline): SGHKS, YYEKEE (reference sequence). The CDR3 region has the DNA TGTGCCAGCAGCTTGGATGGGGACAGGGGAAATTCACCCCTCCACTTT. This translates into CASSLDGDRGNSPLHF.